This T cell receptor (beta chain) derives from a study of blood T cell repertoires in COVID-19. Whole-study context: COVID-19 samples from acute and convalescent phases originated in the United States, Italy and Spain. T cells, B-cell-depleted T cells, or PBMCs provided the cDNA or gDNA that served as material.

Generated by immunoSEQ multiplex PCR, the TCRdb table keeps only in-frame clones and is missing some. Among about 250,000 clones listed, approximately 88% were seen once. The germline CDR1 and CDR2 sequences are LGHNA and YNFKEQ. This CDR3 has 16 residues. V was clipped by 0 bases and J by 8 bases, with 17 bases between them. A Seattle source enrolled patients during active infection and followed them longitudinally. Source material: peripheral blood. This TCR was sampled from a woman in her twenties or thirties with COVID-19, enrolled during active disease. The chain carries TRBV4-2 and TRBJ1-5, with D possibly matching TRBD1 (5 bases). Written as DNA, the CDR3 is TGTGCCAGCAGCCAAGAATACGGAAGGGGCCTTGAGCCCCAGCATTTT. Protein product: CASSQEYGRGLEPQHF.